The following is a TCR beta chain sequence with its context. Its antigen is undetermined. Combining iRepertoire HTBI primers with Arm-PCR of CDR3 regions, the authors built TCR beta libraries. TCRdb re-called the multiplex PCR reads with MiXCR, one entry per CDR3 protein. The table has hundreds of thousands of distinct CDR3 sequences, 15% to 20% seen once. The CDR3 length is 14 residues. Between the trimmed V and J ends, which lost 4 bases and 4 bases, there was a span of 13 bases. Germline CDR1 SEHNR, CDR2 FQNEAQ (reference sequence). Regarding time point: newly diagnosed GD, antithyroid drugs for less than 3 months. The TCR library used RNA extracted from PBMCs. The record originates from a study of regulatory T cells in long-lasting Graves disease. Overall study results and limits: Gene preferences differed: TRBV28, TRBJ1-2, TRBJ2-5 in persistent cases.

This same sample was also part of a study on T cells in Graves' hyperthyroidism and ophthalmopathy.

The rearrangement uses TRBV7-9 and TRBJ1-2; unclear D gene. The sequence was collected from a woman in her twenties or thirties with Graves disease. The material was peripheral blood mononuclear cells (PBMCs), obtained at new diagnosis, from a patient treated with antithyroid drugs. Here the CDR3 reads CASSSLDSFYGYTF. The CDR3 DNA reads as TGTGCCAGCAGCTCTCTTGATTCTTTCTATGGCTACACCTTC.